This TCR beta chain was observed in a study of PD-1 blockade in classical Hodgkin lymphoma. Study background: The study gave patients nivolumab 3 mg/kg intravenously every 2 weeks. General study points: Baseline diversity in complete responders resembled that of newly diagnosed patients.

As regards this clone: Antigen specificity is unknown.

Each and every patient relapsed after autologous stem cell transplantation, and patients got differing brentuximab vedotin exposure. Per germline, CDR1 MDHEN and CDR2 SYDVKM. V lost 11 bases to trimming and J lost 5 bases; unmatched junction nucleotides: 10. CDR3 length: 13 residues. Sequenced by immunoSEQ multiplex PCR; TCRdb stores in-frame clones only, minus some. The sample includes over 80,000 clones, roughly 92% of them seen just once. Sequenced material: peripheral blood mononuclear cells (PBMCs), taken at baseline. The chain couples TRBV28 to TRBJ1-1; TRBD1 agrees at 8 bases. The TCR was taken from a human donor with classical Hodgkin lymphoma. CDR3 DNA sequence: TGTGCCGGAGGAAGGGACAGGTTGACTGAAGCTTTCTTT. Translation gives CAGGRDRLTEAFF.